This T cell receptor (beta chain) came from a study of cytomegalovirus exposure and HLA in healthy donors. Whole-study findings and limits: Cytomegalovirus-associated status was assigned to about 160 TCR beta chains.

About this clone: What it binds is unknown.

This CDR3 comprises 17 residues. Germline CDR1 reads SGHTA; CDR2 reads FQGNSA. The junction had 12 bases not matched to a gene; V was cut back by 5 bases and J by 2 bases. Repertoires were generated with immunoSEQ multiplex PCR, while TCRdb's copy carries only in-frame clones and drops some. This sample yields about 150,000 clones, of which 85% to 90% are seen a single time; 3.3% belongs to the top ten. Material for sequencing was PBMCs. V is TRBV7-2 and J is TRBJ2-7, with 10 bases aligning to TRBD2. This receptor was obtained from a woman aged 18-35 years in good health and CMV-seropositive. For the CDR3, the DNA is TGTGCCAGCAGCCACTACTTAGCGGGAGGCCGCACCTACGAGCAGTACTTC. Translation: CASSHYLAGGRTYEQYF.